The TCR beta chain described here comes from a study of T cell repertoires in cytomegalovirus infection. Study details: Alongside well-studied HLA-B-restricted CMV epitopes, recently identified HLA-C-restricted CMV epitopes were also used. Public TCR beta signatures were indicative of both CMV infection and a matching HLA type.

The length of the CDR3 is 12 residues. The V end lost 8 bases, the J end lost 5 bases, and 9 bases lay between the germline ends. CDR1 and CDR2 (germline): SGHTA, FQGTGA. This clonotype was picked up many times. Its target is unknown. TCRdb analysed the reads with MiXCR anew, one entry per CDR3 protein. This table holds under 350,000 distinct CDR3 sequences, roughly 21% found once. General study points: Within the response measured ex vivo, HLA-C-restricted CMV-specific TCR beta clonotypes were dominant. Cumulative frequency (of public TCR beta family members) identified carriers of CMV plus the relevant HLA.

The sequence came from a human donor in good health (CMV status not recorded). Some clones in this sample may be carry-over from other donors' samples. The chain combines TRBV7-3 with TRBJ2-2; D may be TRBD2 (6 bases). The sequenced sample was cultured PBMCs, obtained from culture after CMV antigen stimulation. CDR3 sequence (DNA): TGTGCCAGCTCCCGGGGGACCGGGGAGCTGTTTTTT. Translating it yields CASSRGTGELFF.